Listed here is a single T cell receptor beta chain. Those donors who had ophthalmopathy presented with moderate-to-severe activity, a CAS of ≥3, a NOSPECS of ≥4 and a duration under 3 months. Excluded: other autoimmune disease, uncontrolled infection, pregnancy or lactation. The data were obtained in a study of Graves' ophthalmopathy and Graves' hyperthyroidism. RNA transcripts provided the template for amplifying TCR beta CDR3 regions. First-round RT-PCR used HTBI primers; second-round multiplex PCR followed. TCRdb recomputed calls from the multiplex PCR reads with MiXCR, one row per CDR3 protein. This repertoire shows 150,000 or so distinct CDR3 sequences, 30% to 45% found once; its top ten account for roughly 5.2%. Looked up from germline, CDR1 is SGHAT and CDR2 is FQNNGV. CDR3 size: 15 residues. The V end was cut by 1 base, the J end by 3 bases, with 7 bases between.

Sequenced sample: peripheral blood. The V call is TRBV11-2, the J call TRBJ1-6; D uncertain. The clonotype originates from a woman aged 40 to 55 with Graves' ophthalmopathy. The CDR3 region has the DNA TGTGCCAGCAGCTTAGGGCTGAGCTATAATTCACCCCTCCACTTT. Amino acid sequence: CASSLGLSYNSPLHF.